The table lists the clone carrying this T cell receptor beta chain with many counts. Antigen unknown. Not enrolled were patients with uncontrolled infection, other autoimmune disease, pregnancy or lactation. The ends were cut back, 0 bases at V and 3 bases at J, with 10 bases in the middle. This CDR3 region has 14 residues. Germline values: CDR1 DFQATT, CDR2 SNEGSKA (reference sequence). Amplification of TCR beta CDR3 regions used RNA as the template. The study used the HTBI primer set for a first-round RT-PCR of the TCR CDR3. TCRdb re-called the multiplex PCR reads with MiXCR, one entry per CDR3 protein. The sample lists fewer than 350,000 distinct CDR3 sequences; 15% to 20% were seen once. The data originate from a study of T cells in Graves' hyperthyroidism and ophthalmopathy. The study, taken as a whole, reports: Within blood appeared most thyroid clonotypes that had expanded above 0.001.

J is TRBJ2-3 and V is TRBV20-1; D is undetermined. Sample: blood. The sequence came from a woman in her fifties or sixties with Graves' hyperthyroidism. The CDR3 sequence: CSARDALGTDTQYF. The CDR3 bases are TGCAGTGCTAGAGATGCTCTAGGGACAGATACGCAGTATTTT.